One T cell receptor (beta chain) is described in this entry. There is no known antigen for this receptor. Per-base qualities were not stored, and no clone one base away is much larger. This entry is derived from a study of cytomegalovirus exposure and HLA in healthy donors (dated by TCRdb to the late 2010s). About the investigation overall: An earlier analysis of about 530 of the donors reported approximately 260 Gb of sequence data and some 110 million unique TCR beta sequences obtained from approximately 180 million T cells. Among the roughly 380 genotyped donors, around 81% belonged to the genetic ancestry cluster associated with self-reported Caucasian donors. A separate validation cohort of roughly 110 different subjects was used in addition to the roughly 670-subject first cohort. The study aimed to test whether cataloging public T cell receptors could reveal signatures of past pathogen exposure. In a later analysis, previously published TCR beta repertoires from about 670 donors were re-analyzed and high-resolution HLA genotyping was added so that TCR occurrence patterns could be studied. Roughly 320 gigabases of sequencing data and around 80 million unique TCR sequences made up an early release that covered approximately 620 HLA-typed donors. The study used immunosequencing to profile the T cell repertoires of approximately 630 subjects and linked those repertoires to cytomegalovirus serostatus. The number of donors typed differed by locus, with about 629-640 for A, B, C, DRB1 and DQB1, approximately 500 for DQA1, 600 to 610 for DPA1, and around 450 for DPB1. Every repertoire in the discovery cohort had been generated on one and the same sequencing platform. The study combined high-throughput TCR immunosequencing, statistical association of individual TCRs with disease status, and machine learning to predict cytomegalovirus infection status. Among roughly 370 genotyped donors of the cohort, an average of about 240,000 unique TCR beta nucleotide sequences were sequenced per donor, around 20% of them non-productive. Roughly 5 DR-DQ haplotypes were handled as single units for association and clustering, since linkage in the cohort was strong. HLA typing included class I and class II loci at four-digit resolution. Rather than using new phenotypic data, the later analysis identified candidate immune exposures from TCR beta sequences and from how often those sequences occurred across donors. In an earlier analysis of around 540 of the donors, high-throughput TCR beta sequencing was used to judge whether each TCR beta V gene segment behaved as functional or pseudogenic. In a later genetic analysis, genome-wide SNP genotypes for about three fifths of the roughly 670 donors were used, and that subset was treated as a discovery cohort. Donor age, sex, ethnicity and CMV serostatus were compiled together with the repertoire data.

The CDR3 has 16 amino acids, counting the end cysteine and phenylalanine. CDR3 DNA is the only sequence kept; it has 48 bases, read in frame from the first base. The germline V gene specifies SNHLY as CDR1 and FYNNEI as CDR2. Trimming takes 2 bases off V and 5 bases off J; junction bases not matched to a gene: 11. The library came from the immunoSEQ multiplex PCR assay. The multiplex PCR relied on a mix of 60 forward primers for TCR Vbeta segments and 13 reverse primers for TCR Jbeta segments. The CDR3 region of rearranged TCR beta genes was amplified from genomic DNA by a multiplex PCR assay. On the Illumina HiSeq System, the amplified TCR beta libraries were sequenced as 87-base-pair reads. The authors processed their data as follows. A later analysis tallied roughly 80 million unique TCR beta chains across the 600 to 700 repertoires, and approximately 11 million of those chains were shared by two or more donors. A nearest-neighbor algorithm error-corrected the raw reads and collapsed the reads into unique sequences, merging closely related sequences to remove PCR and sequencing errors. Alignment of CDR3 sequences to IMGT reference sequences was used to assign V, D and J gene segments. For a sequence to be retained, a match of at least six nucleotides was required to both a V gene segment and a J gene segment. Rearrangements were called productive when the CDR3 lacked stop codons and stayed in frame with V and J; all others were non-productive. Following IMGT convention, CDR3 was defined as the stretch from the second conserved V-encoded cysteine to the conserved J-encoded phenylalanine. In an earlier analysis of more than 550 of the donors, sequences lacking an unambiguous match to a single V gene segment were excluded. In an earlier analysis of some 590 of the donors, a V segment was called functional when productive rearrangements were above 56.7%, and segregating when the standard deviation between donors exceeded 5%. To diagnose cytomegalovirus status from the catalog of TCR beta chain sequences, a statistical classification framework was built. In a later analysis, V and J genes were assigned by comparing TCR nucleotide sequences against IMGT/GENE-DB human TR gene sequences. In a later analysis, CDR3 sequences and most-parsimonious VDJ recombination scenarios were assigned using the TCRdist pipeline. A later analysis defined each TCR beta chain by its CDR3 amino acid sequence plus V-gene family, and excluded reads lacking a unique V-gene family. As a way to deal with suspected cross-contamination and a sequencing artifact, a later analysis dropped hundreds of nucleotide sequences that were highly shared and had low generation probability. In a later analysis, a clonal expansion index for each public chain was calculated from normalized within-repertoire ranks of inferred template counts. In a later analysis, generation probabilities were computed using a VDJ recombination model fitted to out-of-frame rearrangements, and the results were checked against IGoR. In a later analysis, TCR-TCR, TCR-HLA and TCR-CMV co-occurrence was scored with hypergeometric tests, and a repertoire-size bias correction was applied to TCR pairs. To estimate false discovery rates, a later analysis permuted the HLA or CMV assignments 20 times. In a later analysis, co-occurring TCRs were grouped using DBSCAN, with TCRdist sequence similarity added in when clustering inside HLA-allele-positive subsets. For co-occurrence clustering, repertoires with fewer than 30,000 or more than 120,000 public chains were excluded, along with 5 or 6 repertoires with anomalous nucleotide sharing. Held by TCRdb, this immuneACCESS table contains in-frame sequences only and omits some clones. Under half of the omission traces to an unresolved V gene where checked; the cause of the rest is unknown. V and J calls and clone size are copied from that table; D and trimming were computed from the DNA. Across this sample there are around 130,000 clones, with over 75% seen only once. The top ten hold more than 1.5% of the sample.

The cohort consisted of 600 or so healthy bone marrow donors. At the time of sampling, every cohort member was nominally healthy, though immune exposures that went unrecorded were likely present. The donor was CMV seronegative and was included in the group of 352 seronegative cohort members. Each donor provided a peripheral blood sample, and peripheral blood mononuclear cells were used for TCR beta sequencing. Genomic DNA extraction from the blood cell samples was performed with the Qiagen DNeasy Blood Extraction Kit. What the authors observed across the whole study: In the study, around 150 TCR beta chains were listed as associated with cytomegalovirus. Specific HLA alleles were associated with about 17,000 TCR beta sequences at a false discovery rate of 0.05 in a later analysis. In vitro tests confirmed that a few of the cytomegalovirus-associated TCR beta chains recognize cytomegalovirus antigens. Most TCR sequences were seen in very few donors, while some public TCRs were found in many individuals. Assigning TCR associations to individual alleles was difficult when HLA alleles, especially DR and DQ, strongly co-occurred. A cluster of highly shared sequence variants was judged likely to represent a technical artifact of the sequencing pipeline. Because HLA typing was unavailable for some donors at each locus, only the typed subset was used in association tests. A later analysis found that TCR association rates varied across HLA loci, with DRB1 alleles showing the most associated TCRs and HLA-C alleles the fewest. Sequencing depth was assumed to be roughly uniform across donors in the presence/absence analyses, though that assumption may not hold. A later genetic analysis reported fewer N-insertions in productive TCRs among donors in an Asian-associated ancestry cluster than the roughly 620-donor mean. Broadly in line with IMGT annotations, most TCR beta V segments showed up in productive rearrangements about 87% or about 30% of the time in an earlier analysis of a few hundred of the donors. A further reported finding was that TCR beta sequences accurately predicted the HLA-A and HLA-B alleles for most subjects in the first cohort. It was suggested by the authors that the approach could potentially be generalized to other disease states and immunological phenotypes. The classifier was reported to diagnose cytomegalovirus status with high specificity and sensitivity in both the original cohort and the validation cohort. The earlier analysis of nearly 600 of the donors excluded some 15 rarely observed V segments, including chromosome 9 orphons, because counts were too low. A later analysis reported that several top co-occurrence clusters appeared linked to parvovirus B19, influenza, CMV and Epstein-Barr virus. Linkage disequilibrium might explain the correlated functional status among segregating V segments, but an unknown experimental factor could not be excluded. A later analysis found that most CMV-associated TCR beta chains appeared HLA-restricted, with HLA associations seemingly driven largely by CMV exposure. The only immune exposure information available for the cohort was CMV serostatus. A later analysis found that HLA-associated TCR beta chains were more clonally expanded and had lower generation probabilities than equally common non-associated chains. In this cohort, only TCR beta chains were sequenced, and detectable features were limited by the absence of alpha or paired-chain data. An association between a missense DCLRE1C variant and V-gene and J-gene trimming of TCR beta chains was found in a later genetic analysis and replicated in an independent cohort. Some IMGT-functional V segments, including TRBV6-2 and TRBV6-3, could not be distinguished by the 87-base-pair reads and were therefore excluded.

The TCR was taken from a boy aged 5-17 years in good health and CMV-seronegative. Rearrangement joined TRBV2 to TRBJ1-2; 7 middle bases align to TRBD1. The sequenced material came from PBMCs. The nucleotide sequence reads TGTGCCAGCAGTGAACCTAGGACAGGAAAGGCGTATGGCTACACCTTC. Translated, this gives CASSEPRTGKAYGYTF.